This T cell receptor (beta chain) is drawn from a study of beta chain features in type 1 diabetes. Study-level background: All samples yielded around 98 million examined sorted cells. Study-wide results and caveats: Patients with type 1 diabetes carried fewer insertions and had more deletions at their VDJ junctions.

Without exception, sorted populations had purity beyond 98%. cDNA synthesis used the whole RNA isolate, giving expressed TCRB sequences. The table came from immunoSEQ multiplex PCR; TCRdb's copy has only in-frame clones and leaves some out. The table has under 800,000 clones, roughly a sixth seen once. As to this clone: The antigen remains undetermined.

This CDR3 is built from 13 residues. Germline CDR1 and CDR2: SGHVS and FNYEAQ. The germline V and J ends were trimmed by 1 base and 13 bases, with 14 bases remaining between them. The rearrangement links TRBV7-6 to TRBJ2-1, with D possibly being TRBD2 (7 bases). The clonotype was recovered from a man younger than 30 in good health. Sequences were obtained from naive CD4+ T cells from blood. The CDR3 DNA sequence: TGTGCCAGCAGCTTAGTCCGGGGGGCTGAACAGTTCTTC. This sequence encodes CASSLVRGAEQFF.